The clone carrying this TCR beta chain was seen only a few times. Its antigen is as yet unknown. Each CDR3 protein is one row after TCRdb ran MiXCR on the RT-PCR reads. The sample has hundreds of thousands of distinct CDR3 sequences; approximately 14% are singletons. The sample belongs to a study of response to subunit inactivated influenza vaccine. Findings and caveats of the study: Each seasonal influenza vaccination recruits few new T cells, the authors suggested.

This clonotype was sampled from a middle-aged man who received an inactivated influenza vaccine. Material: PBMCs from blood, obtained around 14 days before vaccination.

Here the CDR3 DNA reads TGTGCCATCAGTGAGTCTGGGGACCCAAACACAGATACGCAGTATTTT. This translates into CAISESGDPNTDTQYF. This chain connects TRBV10-3 to TRBJ2-3; D possibly matches TRBD1 or TRBD2 (5 bases each). V lost 0 bases to trimming and J lost 2 bases, with 12 bases between them. Germline V lookup: CDR1 ENHRY, CDR2 SYGVKD. The CDR3 is 16 residues long.